The present T cell receptor (beta chain) was sequenced within a study of OX40 agonist ivuxolimab in advanced cancers. Overall study: Three individuals attained partial responses, comprising one hepatocellular carcinoma case and two cutaneous melanoma cases.

This table comes from immunoSEQ multiplex PCR, and its TCRdb copy is limited to in-frame clones, with some not included. The sample consists of 65,000 to 80,000 clones, 90% of them appearing once. The sequence was obtained from an adult with an advanced solid tumor such as melanoma, head and neck, liver or kidney cancer. This specimen was CD4+ or CD8+ T cells sorted from blood, taken in a trial of the OX40 agonist ivuxolimab.

The CDR3 region has the DNA TGTGCCAGCAGTACTGGACAGGGGATTAATGAAAAACTGTTTTTT. Translated: CASSTGQGINEKLFF. The chain employs TRBV28 and TRBJ1-4, with TRBD1 matching over 9 bases. The junction had 5 bases not matched to a gene; V was cut back by 5 bases and J by 4 bases. The CDR3 covers 15 residues. The germline gives CDR1 MDHEN, CDR2 SYDVKM.